This entry describes one T cell receptor (beta chain). Its antigen specificity is not known. No base-level quality is on record; no much larger clone is a single base apart. V was cut back by 0 bases and J by 5 bases, leaving a gap of 10 bases between them. Including the terminal cysteine and phenylalanine, the CDR3 comprises 13 residues. Here the CDR3 DNA is all that survives: 39 bases in frame from base 1. Based on the germline V gene (reference sequence), the CDR1 and CDR2 sequences are GTSNPN and SVGIG. The data were obtained in a study of T cell changes during pregnancy in multiple sclerosis (dated by TCRdb to about 2019). With regard to the full study: The study examined how the T cell repertoire changed over the course of pregnancy in women with multiple sclerosis.

The method was the immunoSEQ multiplex PCR assay. Sourced from immuneACCESS, this table was stored by TCRdb with only in-frame sequences that have V and J called. A share of the clones is absent; for the studies checked, an unresolved V gene accounts for under half, and the remainder has no known explanation. This sample lists 100,000 or so clones; about nine tenths were detected once. Jointly, the top ten make up 1.5% to 2.5% of the sample. The sequence was collected from a female donor with multiple sclerosis, enrolled in a pregnancy study. Sequencing was performed on peripheral blood, taken after pregnancy. The chain is made from TRBV30 and TRBJ1-1, with no confidently assigned D gene. The nucleotide sequence reads TGTGCCTGGAGTGTACTTGCGTTGACTGAAGCTTTCTTT. It translates as CAWSVLALTEAFF.